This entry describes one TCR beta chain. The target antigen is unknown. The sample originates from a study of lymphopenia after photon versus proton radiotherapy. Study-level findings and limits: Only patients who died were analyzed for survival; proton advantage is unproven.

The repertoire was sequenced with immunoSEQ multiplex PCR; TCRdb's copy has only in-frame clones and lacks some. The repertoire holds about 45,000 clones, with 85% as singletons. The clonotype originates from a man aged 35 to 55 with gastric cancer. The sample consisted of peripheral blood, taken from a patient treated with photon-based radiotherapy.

The CDR3 loop is CASSEPGGPAKNIQYF. The CDR3 DNA sequence: TGTGCCAGCAGTGAACCCGGGGGACCCGCCAAAAACATTCAGTACTTC. The gene calls are TRBV2 and TRBJ2-4; D might be TRBD2 (6 bases). The germline V and J ends were trimmed by 2 bases and 1 base, with 12 bases remaining between them. From germline, CDR1 is SNHLY and CDR2 FYNNEI. CDR3 length equals 16 residues.